This T cell receptor beta chain was identified in a study of control samples from healthy donors and cancer patients. Produced via immunoSEQ multiplex PCR; TCRdb's table is partial and in-frame only. This table holds 130,000 or so clones, more than 80% found once. Germline V gives CDR1 KGHDR, CDR2 SFDVKD. V lost 1 base to trimming and J lost 6 bases, with 12 bases between them. The length of the CDR3 is 15 residues. There are a few counts of this clone. The source of this sequence is a man in his forties or fifties in good health. The chain is built from TRBV24-1 and TRBJ1-5, with D maybe TRBD1 (5 bases). The specimen sequenced was blood. The CDR3 is CATSDFREVGQPQHF. The DNA of the CDR3 is TGTGCCACCAGTGATTTCAGGGAAGTTGGTCAGCCCCAGCATTTT.